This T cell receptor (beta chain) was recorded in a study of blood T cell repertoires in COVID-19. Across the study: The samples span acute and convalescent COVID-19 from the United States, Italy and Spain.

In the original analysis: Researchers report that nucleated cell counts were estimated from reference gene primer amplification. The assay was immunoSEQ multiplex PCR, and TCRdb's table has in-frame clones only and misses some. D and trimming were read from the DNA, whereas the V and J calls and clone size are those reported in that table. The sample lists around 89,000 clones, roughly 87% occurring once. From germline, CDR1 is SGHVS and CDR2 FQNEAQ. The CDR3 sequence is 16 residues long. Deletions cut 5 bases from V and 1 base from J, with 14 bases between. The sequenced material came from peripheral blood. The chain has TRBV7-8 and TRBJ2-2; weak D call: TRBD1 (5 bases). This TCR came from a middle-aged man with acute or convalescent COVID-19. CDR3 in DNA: TGTGCCAGCAGCAACGCGGACAACCTGAACACCGGGGAGCTGTTTTTT. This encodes CASSNADNLNTGELFF.